The next 11 T cell receptor beta chains were all read from a single sample in a study of metastatic and nonmetastatic thyroid tumors. MiXCR re-clonotyped the PCR reads for TCRdb. The data show 30,000 or so clones, around 28% seen once. Patients were all untreated before their thyroid surgery. Input material: blood. These receptors came from a female donor with papillary thyroid cancer or a benign thyroid nodule (not recorded which). Some clones in this sample may be carry-over from other donors' samples.

This clone has only a few counts. The chain carries TRBV10-3 and TRBJ2-7; no definite D call. The CDR3 extends over 13 amino acids. CDR1 is ENHRY and CDR2 is SYGVKD in the germline V gene. Trimming took 4 bases from V and 5 from J, leaving 12 bases between them. The CDR3 DNA reads TGTGCCATCAGTGGCGAAGGTCGCGACGAGCAGTACTTC. This codes for CAISGEGRDEQYF.

This clone ranks as medium-sized. The rearrangement uses TRBV6-5 and TRBJ2-7, with 13 bases matching TRBD2. V shed 2 bases, J shed 6 bases, and the junction held 1 base outside the gene matches. This CDR3 contains 14 residues. CDR1 MNHEY and CDR2 SVGAGI come from the germline V gene. The CDR3 sequence is CASSYGTSGTEQYF. In DNA form, the CDR3 reads TGTGCCAGCAGTTACGGGACTAGCGGGACCGAGCAGTACTTC.

This clone appeared many times. The J gene is TRBJ1-5, the V gene TRBV20-1; TRBD1 aligns across 7 bases. The CDR3 spans 14 residues. The V gene end was trimmed by 6 bases and the J gene end by 7 bases; junction bases not matched to a gene: 12. Germline CDR1 reads DFQATT; CDR2 reads SNEGSKA (reference sequence). CDR3: CSARTGLELQPQHF. The CDR3 bases are TGCAGTGCAAGGACAGGTCTGGAACTCCAGCCCCAGCATTTT.

By share, this clone ranks as medium-sized. This sequence joins TRBV19 and TRBJ2-7; D is ambiguous. Germline lookup yields CDR1 LNHDA and CDR2 SQIVND (reference sequence). The CDR3 extends over 13 amino acids. V lost 3 bases, J lost 5 bases, and 11 bases lay in between. The CDR3 sequence is CASSITVLHEQYF. In DNA, the CDR3 is TGTGCCAGTAGTATCACAGTATTACACGAGCAGTACTTC.

By its share, this clone is medium-sized. The genes are TRBV6-1 and TRBJ2-7; possibly TRBD1 or TRBD2 for D (5 bases each). Germline CDR1 is MNHNS and CDR2 is SASEGT. V lost 11 bases to trimming and J lost 12 bases, with 26 bases between them. The CDR3 is 13 amino acids. The CDR3, as DNA: TGTGCCGGCAATGGAAACCGGGACGCCAGTCCGTACTTC. Its translation is CAGNGNRDASPYF.

This clone has ten or more counts. The genes are TRBV27 and TRBJ1-1; D possibly corresponds to TRBD1 (6 bases). The V and J ends lost 3 bases and 8 bases respectively, with 13 bases between them. Germline V gene data show CDR1 as MNHEY and CDR2 as SMNVEV (reference sequence). This CDR3 has 13 residues. The DNA of the CDR3 is TGTGCCAGCAGTTTGAAGGGGGAAGGAGAAGCTTTCTTT. Amino acids: CASSLKGEGEAFF.

The V and J genes are TRBV5-1 and TRBJ2-2, with 11 bases matching TRBD1. CDR3 size: 17 residues. Germline-derived CDR1 and CDR2 are SGHRS and YFSETQ. V gave up 3 bases and J gave up 4 bases; unmatched junction bases: 8. Here the CDR3 reads CASSSSPGQGVTGELFF. The CDR3 bases are TGCGCCAGCAGCTCAAGCCCGGGACAGGGGGTCACCGGGGAGCTGTTTTTT. Based on the CDR3 plus reference TRBV5-1 and TRBJ2-2, the full variable domain is KAGVTQTPRYLIKTRGQQVTLSCSPISGHRSVSWYQQTPGQGLQFLFEYFSETQRNKGNFPGRFSGRQFSNSRSEMNVSTLELGDSALYLCASSSSPGQGVTGELFFGEGSRLTVL.

Ten or more counts support this clone. The same CDR3 arises from other DNA sequences in this sample as well. The chain combines TRBV19 with TRBJ1-5; D is possibly TRBD1 (5 bases). In germline, CDR1 is LNHDA, CDR2 SQIVND (reference sequence). Between the trimmed V and J ends, which lost 1 base and 2 bases, there was a span of 9 bases. CDR3 length equals 15 residues. Written as DNA, the CDR3 is TGTGCCAGTAGTATAGGGCGGGGCGGCAATCAGCCCCAGCATTTT. Translating gives CASSIGRGGNQPQHF.

Many counts were recorded for this clone. V usage is TRBV30 and J usage is TRBJ1-1; tentative D call: TRBD1 (5 bases). Germline V gives CDR1 GTSNPN, CDR2 SVGIG (reference sequence). This CDR3 region has 11 residues. The CDR3 loop is CGVGGRTEAFF. In DNA, the CDR3 is TGTGGTGTGGGGGGTCGGACTGAAGCTTTCTTT.

V usage is TRBV28 and J usage is TRBJ1-5; no definite D call. Germline V gene data show CDR1 as MDHEN and CDR2 as SYDVKM. This CDR3 contains 21 residues. The V and J ends lost 5 bases and 4 bases respectively, with 33 bases between them. CDR3 sequence reads: CASSPSRTVSAHKTSNQPQHF. DNA of the CDR3: TGTGCCAGCAGTCCTAGTCGTACAGTGAGCGCTCATAAGACGAGTAATCAGCCCCAGCATTTT.

This clone was observed many times. The chain recombines TRBV19 with TRBJ2-6; TRBD1 is a possible D gene (5 bases). The germline V gene encodes CDR1 LNHDA and CDR2 SQIVND (reference sequence). V lost 5 bases, J lost 2 bases, and 13 bases lay in between. The CDR3 covers 16 residues. CDR3 sequence (DNA): TGTGCCAGTAGTCCCCGTCAGGGTACTGGGGCCAACGTCCTGACTTTC. This translates into CASSPRQGTGANVLTF.